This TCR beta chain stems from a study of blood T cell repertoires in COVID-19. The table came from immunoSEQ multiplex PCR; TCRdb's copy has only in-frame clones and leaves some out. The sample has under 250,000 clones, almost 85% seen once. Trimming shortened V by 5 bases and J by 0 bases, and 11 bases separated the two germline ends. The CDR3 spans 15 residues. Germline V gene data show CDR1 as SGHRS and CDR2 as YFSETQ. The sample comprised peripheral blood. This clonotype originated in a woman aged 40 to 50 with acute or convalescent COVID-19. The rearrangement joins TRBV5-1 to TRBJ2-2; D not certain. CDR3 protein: CASRSSLSNTGELFF. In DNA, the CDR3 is TGCGCCAGCAGGAGTTCACTCTCGAACACCGGGGAGCTGTTTTTT.